In its sample, the clone carrying this T cell receptor (beta chain) was seen many times. The antigen remains unidentified. Investigators amplified TCR beta CDR3 regions from RNA transcripts. HTBI primers were used in a first-round RT-PCR, which preceded a second-round multiplex PCR. In TCRdb, the multiplex PCR reads were re-called with MiXCR into one record per CDR3 protein. This table has 650,000 to 900,000 distinct CDR3 sequences, about 44% appearing once. This sample stems from a study of Graves' ophthalmopathy and Graves' hyperthyroidism. Study-wide results and caveats: It was with approximately 70% sensitivity and 72% to 75% specificity that the model predicted ophthalmopathy progression.

CDR3 length: 16 amino acids. V lost 0 bases and J lost 9, with 15 bases in between. Per germline, CDR1 SNHLY and CDR2 FYNNEI. The authors used Ficoll-Paque density gradient centrifugation to separate PBMCs. The input was more than 7.5 ml of fresh peripheral blood. The source of this sequence is an adult man with Graves' ophthalmopathy. This chain uses TRBV2 with TRBJ2-6; D is perhaps TRBD1 or TRBD2 (5 bases each). Input material: peripheral blood. CDR3: CASSEASGRIYNVLTF. CDR3 DNA: TGTGCCAGCAGTGAAGCGTCGGGACGAATTTACAACGTCCTGACTTTC.